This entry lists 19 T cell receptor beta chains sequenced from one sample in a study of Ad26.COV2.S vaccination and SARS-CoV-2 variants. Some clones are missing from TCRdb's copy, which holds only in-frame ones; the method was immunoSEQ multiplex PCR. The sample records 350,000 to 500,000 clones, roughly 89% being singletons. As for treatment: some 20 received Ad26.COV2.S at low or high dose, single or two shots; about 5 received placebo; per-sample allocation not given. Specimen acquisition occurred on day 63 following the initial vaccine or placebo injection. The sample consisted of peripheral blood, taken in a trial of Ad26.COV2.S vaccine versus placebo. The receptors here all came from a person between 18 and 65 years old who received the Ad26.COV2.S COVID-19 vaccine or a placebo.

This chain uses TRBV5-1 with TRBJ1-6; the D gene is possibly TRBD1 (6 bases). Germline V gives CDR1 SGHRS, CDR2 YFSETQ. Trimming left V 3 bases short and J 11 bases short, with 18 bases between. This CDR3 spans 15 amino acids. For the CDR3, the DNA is TGCGCCAGCAGCTCTCTGGGGGCGCTCTTAGCACCCCTCCACTTT. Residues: CASSSLGALLAPLHF.

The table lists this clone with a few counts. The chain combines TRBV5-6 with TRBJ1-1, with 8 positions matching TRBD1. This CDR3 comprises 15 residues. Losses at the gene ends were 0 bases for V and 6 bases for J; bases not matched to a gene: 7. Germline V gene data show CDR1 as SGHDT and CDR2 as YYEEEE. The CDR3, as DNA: TGTGCCAGCAGCTTGGAGTGGCAGACAGGGGCTGAAGCTTTCTTT. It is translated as CASSLEWQTGAEAFF.

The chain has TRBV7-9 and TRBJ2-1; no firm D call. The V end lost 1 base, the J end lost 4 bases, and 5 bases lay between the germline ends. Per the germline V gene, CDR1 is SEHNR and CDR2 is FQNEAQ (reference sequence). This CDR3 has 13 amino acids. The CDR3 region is CASSLDSYNEQFF. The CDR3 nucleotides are TGTGCCAGCAGCTTAGACAGTTACAATGAGCAGTTCTTC.

This CDR3 reads CASSQARTDTQYF. For the CDR3, the DNA is TGTGCCAGCAGCCAAGCCCGGACAGATACGCAGTATTTT. The chain uses TRBV3-1 (or the pseudogene TRBV3-2) and TRBJ2-3; the D is unclear. The germline V and J ends were trimmed by 1 base and 3 bases, with 5 bases remaining between them. Germline CDR1 LGHDT, CDR2 YNNKEL (reference sequence). There are 13 residues in the CDR3.

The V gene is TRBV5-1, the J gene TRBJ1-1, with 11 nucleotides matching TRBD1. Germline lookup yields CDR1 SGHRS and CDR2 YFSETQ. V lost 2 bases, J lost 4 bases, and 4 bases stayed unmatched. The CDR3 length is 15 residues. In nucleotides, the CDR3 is TGCGCCAGCAGCTTCCAGGGACAGGGGGGCACTGAAGCTTTCTTT. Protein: CASSFQGQGGTEAFF. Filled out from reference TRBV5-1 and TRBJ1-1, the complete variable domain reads KAGVTQTPRYLIKTRGQQVTLSCSPISGHRSVSWYQQTPGQGLQFLFEYFSETQRNKGNFPGRFSGRQFSNSRSEMNVSTLELGDSALYLCASSFQGQGGTEAFFGQGTRLTVV.

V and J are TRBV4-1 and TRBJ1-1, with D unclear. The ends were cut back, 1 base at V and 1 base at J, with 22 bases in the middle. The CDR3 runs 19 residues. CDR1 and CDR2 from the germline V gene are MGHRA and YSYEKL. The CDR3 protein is CASSQGWVGILSRNTEAFF. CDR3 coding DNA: TGCGCCAGCAGCCAAGGATGGGTGGGGATCCTAAGTCGGAACACTGAAGCTTTCTTT.

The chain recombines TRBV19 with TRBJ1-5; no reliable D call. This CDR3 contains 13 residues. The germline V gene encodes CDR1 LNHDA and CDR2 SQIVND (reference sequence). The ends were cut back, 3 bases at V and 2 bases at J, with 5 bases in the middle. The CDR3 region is CASSIGRNQPQHF. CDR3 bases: TGTGCCAGTAGTATTGGGCGCAATCAGCCCCAGCATTTT. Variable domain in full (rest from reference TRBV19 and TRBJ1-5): DGGITQSPKYLFRKEGQNVTLSCEQNLNHDAMYWYRQDPGQGLRLIYYSQIVNDFQKGDIAEGYSVSREKKESFPLTVTSAQKNPTAFYLCASSIGRNQPQHFGDGTRLSIL.

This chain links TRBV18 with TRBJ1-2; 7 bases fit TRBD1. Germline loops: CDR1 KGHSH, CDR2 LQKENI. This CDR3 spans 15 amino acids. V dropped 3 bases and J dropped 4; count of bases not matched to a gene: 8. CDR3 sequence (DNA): TGTGCCAGCTCACCCTCGGCAGGGGGGGGCTATGGCTACACCTTC. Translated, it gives CASSPSAGGGYGYTF.

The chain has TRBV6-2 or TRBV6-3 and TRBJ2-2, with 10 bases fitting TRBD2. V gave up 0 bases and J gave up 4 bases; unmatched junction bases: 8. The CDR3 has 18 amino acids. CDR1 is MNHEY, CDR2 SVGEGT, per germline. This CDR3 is CASSYSILAGVLTGELFF. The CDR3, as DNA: TGTGCCAGCAGTTACTCTATCCTAGCGGGAGTCCTCACCGGGGAGCTGTTTTTT.

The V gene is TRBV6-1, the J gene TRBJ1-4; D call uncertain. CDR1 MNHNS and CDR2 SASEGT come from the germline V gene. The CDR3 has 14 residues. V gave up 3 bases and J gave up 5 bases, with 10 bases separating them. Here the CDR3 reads CASSEWQDNEKLFF. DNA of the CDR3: TGTGCCAGCAGTGAGTGGCAGGACAATGAAAAACTGTTTTTT.

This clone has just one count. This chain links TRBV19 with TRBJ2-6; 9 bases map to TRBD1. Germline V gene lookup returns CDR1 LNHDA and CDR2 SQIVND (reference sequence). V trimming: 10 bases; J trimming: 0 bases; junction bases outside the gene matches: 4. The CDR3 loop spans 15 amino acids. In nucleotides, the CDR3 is TGTGCCACCGGACAGGGGTTCTCTGGGGCCAACGTCCTGACTTTC. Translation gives CATGQGFSGANVLTF.

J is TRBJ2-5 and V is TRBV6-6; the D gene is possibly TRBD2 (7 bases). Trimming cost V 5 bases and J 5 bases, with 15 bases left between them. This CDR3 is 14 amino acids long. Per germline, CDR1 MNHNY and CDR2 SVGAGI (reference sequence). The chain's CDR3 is CASSPRGAEETQYF. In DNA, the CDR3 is TGTGCCAGCAGTCCCCGGGGGGCTGAGGAGACCCAGTACTTC.

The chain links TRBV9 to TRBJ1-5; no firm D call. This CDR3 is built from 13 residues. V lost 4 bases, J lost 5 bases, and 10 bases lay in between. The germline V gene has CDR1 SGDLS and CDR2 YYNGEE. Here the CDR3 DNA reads TGTGCCAGCAGCCACCTCCCTGATCAGCCCCAGCATTTT. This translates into CASSHLPDQPQHF.

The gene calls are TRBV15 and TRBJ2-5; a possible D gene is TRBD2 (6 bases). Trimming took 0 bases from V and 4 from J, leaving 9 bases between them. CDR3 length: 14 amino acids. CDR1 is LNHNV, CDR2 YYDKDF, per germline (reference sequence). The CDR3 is CATSRDLGGETQYF. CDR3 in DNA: TGTGCCACCAGCAGAGATCTGGGGGGAGAGACCCAGTACTTC.

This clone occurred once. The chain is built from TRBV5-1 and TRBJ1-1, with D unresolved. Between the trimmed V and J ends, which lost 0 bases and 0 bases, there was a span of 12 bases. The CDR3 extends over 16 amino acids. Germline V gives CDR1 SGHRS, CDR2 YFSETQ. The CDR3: CASSLATHSMNTEAFF. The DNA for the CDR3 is TGCGCCAGCAGCTTGGCCACCCATAGCATGAACACTGAAGCTTTCTTT.

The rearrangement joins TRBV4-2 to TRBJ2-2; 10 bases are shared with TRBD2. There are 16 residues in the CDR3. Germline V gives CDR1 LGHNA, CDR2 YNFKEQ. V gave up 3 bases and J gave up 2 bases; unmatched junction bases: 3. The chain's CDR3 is CASSHGLAENTGELFF. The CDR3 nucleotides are TGTGCCAGCAGCCACGGACTAGCGGAAAACACCGGGGAGCTGTTTTTT.

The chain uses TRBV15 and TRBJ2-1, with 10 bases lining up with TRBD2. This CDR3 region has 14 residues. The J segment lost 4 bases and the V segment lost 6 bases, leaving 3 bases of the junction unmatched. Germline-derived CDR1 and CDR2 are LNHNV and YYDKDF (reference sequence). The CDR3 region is CATRELAGYNEQFF. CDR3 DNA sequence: TGTGCCACCAGGGAACTAGCGGGATACAATGAGCAGTTCTTC. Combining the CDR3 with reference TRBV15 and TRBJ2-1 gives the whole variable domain DAMVIQNPRYQVTQFGKPVTLSCSQTLNHNVMYWYQQKSSQAPKLLFHYYDKDFNNEADTPDNFQSRRPNTSFCFLDIRSPGLGDTAMYLCATRELAGYNEQFFGPGTRLTVL.

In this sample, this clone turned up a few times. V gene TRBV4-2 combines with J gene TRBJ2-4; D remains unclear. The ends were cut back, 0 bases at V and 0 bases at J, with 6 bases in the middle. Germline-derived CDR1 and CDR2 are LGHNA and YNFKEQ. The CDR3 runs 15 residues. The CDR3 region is CASSQDGLAKNIQYF. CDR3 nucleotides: TGTGCCAGCAGCCAAGATGGTCTAGCCAAAAACATTCAGTACTTC.

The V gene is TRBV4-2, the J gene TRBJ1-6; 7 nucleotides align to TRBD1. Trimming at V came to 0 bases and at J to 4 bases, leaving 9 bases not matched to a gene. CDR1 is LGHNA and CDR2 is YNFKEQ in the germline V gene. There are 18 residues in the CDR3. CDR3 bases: TGTGCCAGCAGCCAAGATCTTCTGCTGACAGGGTATAATTCACCCCTCCACTTT. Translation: CASSQDLLLTGYNSPLHF.